The clone carrying this TCR beta chain came up many times. Its antigen remains unknown. The sample originates from a study of T cell repertoires in cytomegalovirus infection. From the reads, TCRdb called clonotypes with MiXCR, one entry per CDR3 protein. In the table there are 300,000 to 400,000 distinct CDR3 sequences, more than 20% of which are singletons. Deletions cut 8 bases from V and 0 bases from J, with 14 bases between. This CDR3 has 15 amino acids. This sample comprised cultured PBMCs, obtained from culture after CMV antigen stimulation. The origin of this receptor is a human donor in good health (CMV status not recorded). Some clones in this sample may be carry-over from other donors' samples. The chain uses TRBV12-3 or TRBV12-4 and TRBJ1-5; D gene uncertain. DNA of the CDR3: TGTGCCAGCGGCCATACAGATTATAGCAATCAGCCCCAGCATTTT. Residues: CASGHTDYSNQPQHF.